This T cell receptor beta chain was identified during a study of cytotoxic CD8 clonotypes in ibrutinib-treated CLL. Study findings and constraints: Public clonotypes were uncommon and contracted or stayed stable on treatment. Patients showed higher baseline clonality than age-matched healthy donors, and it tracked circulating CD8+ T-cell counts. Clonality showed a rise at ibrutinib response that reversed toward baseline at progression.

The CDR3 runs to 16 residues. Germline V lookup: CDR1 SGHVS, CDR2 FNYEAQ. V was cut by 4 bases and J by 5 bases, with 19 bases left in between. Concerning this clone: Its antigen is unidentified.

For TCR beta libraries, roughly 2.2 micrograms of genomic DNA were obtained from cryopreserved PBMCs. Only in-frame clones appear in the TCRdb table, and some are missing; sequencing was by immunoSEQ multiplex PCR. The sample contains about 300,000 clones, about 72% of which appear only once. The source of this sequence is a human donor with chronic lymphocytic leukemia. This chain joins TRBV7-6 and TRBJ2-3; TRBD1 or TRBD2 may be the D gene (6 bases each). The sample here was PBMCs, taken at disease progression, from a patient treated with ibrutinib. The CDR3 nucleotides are TGTGCCAGCAGCTCCACTTCCACGGGGGCAAGAGATACGCAGTATTTT. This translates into CASSSTSTGARDTQYF.